Here is one T cell receptor beta chain with its context. Methods used by the authors: Reference gene primer amplification in the assay estimated nucleated cell counts. The method was immunoSEQ multiplex PCR; TCRdb's version includes in-frame clones alone and lacks a portion of them. V and J calls and clone size follow that table, whereas D and trimming were derived from the DNA. The sample has some 240,000 clones; about 88% are singletons. Germline V lookup: CDR1 SGHVS, CDR2 FNYEAQ. V lost 1 base and J 5 bases, leaving 8 bases between the germline ends. There are 14 residues in the CDR3. The entry originates in a study of blood T cell repertoires in COVID-19. On the study more broadly: Some COVID-19 samples were acute and others convalescent; all came from the United States, Italy and Spain. The analysed material was cDNA or gDNA that came from T cells, B-cell-depleted T cells, or PBMCs.

The chain links TRBV7-6 to TRBJ2-2; D perhaps matches TRBD1 (5 bases). Sample: peripheral blood. This receptor was obtained from a woman aged 40 to 50 who had recovered from COVID-19. CDR3 sequence: CASSLGTGTGELFF. DNA of the CDR3: TGTGCCAGCAGCTTAGGTACAGGTACCGGGGAGCTGTTTTTT.